This T cell receptor (beta chain) was found in a study of early T cells in non-severe SARS-CoV-2 infection. Across the study: Alpha and beta chains were unpaired, from unsorted whole-blood bulk RNA. Study outcomes and limitations: Anti-spike CD8 responses were favored by VDJdb matching, which missed private and CD4 specificities.

Trimming at V came to 4 bases and at J to 2 bases, leaving 4 bases not matched to a gene. CDR1 KGHDR and CDR2 SFDVKD come from the germline V gene. The CDR3 is made up of 14 amino acids. Unique molecular identifier tags were affixed to discrete cDNA molecules. TCRdb analysed the 5' RACE reads with MiXCR anew, one entry per CDR3 protein. The data show 85,000 to 90,000 distinct CDR3 sequences, approximately 14% seen once. In regard to this clonotype: Its antigen is undetermined.

This chain uses TRBV24-1 with TRBJ2-7; TRBD1 aligns across 7 bases. The source material was whole blood. The source is an adult who was a healthcare worker with PCR-confirmed SARS-CoV-2 infection or an uninfected control (not recorded which). For the CDR3, the DNA is TGTGCCACCAGTGACGTGGGGACAGCCTACGAGCAGTACGTC. It is translated as CATSDVGTAYEQYV.